This T cell receptor (beta chain) was identified during a study of control samples from healthy donors and cancer patients. Produced via immunoSEQ multiplex PCR; TCRdb's table is partial and in-frame only. The sample contains about 78,000 clones, 70% to 90% of which appear only once. The material sequenced was blood. The TCR was taken from a woman aged 55-69 years in good health.

The CDR3 loop is CAISDRGVDYGYTF. The CDR3 coding sequence is TGTGCCATCAGTGACAGGGGGGTAGACTATGGCTACACCTTC. The chain is built from TRBV10-3 and TRBJ1-2; 7 nucleotides align to TRBD1. CDR1 is ENHRY and CDR2 is SYGVKD in the germline V gene. Trimming took 3 bases from V and 3 from J; bases not matched to a gene: 4. The CDR3 is 14 residues long.